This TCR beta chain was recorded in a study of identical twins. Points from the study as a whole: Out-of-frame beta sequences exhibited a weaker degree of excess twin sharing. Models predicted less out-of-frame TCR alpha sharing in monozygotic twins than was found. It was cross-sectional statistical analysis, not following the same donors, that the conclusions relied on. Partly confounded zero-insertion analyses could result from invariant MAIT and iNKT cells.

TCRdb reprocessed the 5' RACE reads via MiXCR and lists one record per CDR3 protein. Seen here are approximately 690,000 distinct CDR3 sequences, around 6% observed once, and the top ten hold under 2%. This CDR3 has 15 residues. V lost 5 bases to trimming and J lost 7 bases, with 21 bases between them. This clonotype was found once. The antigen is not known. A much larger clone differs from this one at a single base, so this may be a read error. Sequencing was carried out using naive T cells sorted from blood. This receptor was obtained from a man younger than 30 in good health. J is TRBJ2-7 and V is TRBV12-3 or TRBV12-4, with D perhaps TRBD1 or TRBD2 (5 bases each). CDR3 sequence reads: CASSPPGPGVREQYV. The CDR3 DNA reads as TGTGCCAGCAGTCCCCCGGGGCCCGGGGTGAGGGAGCAGTACGTC.